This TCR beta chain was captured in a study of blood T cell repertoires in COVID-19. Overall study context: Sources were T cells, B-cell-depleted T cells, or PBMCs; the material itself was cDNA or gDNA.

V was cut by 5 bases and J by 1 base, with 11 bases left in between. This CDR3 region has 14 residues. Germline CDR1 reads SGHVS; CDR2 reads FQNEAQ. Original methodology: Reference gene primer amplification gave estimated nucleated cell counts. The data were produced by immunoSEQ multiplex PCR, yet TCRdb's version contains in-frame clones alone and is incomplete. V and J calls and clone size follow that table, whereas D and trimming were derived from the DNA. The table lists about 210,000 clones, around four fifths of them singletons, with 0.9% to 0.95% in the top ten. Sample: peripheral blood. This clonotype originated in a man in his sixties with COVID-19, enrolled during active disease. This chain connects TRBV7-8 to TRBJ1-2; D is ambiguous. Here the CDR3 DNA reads TGTGCCAGCAGCCCTCTTACAGTTAACTATGGCTACACCTTC. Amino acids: CASSPLTVNYGYTF.